This T cell receptor (beta chain) was captured in a study of vaccination effects on CD4 cells after COVID-19. A remark on this clone: Antigen specificity is unknown.

Some clones are missing from TCRdb's copy, which holds only in-frame ones; the method was immunoSEQ multiplex PCR. The table has around 70,000 clones, over 60% seen once. After less than twelve days in culture, the CD4+ T cells were isolated. Nucleocapsid antibodies were negative in the vaccine recipients, who had never had SARS-CoV-2 infection. Sequences were derived from CD4+ T cells from PBMCs cultured without peptide, sampled before COVID-19 vaccination. The receptor was isolated from a human donor who received a COVID-19 vaccine.

The CDR3 here is CASGRVTDTQYF. The CDR3 DNA reads as TGTGCCAGTGGCAGGGTGACAGATACGCAGTATTTT. The gene calls are TRBV7-2 and TRBJ2-3, with a tentative D call TRBD1 (5 bases). Trimming cost V 9 bases and J 3 bases, with 10 bases left between them. CDR1 is SGHTA and CDR2 is FQGNSA in the germline V gene. The CDR3 is 12 amino acids.